These 8 T cell receptor beta chains share one sample of origin, sequenced in a study of blood T cell repertoires in COVID-19 (dated by TCRdb to about 2020). The method was the immunoSEQ multiplex PCR assay. TCRdb stores this immuneACCESS table with in-frame sequences only. Part of the clones is absent; in the studies checked, under half of the shortfall reflects unresolved V genes, and no reason is known for the rest. The table for this sample lists over 150,000 clones; more than 80% of them were counted only once. More than 5% of the sample lies in the top ten. Sequences were obtained from PBMCs or T cells enriched from blood (not recorded which). The receptors were sampled from a man aged 35 to 55 who had recovered from COVID-19.

The chain combines TRBV11-3 with TRBJ1-4; 7 nucleotides align to TRBD1. Germline CDR1 is SGHNT and CDR2 is YENEEA. The ends lost 1 base at V and 3 bases at J; junction bases unmatched: 2. The CDR3 extends over 15 amino acids. This chain's CDR3 is CASSLGTGANEKLFF. For the CDR3, the DNA is TGTGCCAGCAGCTTAGGGACAGGCGCTAATGAAAAACTGTTTTTT.

CDR3 residues: CASSLQGGYYEAFF. The CDR3 DNA follows: TGTGCCAGCAGTTTACAGGGCGGATACTATGAAGCTTTCTTT. The V gene is TRBV27, the J gene TRBJ1-1, with a tentative D call TRBD1 (5 bases). Per the germline V gene, CDR1 is MNHEY and CDR2 is SMNVEV (reference sequence). Trimming left V 2 bases short and J 7 bases short, with 14 bases between. The CDR3 is 14 amino acids.

The chain carries TRBV30 and TRBJ1-1; possibly TRBD1 for D (5 bases). The CDR3 totals 14 residues. The germline V gene has CDR1 GTSNPN and CDR2 SVGIG (reference sequence). The V end was cut by 5 bases, the J end by 4 bases, with 17 bases between. The CDR3 DNA reads as TGTGCCTGGCATTGGGACTCCGGCGCCACTGAAGCTTTCTTT. This translates into CAWHWDSGATEAFF.

The rearrangement uses TRBV30 and TRBJ1-1; no clear D gene. Trimming stripped 5 bases from V and 8 bases from J, with 12 bases between. Germline lookup yields CDR1 GTSNPN and CDR2 SVGIG (reference sequence). The CDR3 is 11 amino acids. CDR3 in amino acids: CAWDGIFEAFF. The CDR3 bases are TGTGCCTGGGACGGGATATTCGAAGCTTTCTTT.

The chain has TRBV3-1 (or the pseudogene TRBV3-2) and TRBJ1-3; D gene uncertain. Germline CDR1 LGHDT, CDR2 YNNKEL (reference sequence). V was cut by 2 bases and J by 4 bases, with 9 bases left in between. The CDR3 is made up of 14 amino acids. This CDR3 is CASSQTSLGNTIYF. Written as DNA, the CDR3 is TGTGCCAGCAGCCAAACTTCCCTAGGAAACACCATATATTTT.

This chain connects TRBV11-3 to TRBJ2-5, with D hard to call. The CDR3 spans 14 residues. Deletions cut 1 base from V and 1 base from J, with 7 bases between. Germline CDR1 is SGHNT and CDR2 is YENEEA. The CDR3 protein is CASSLAAGQETQYF. CDR3 DNA sequence: TGTGCCAGCAGCTTAGCGGCAGGCCAAGAGACCCAGTACTTC.

The rearrangement uses TRBV5-6 and TRBJ1-5, with TRBD1 identical over 7 bases. This CDR3 has 14 residues. Per germline, CDR1 SGHDT and CDR2 YYEEEE. After removal of 4 bases from V and 7 bases from J, the junction contained 8 bases not matched to a gene. The DNA for the CDR3 is TGTGCCAGCAGCCGTAGACAGGGAAAACAGCCCCAGCATTTT. This encodes CASSRRQGKQPQHF. The whole variable domain, filled in from reference TRBV5-6 and TRBJ1-5, reads DAGVTQSPTHLIKTRGQQVTLRCSPKSGHDTVSWYQQALGQGPQFIFQYYEEEERQRGNFPDRFSGHQFPNYSSELNVNALLLGDSALYLCASSRRQGKQPQHFGDGTRLSIL.

The genes are TRBV28 and TRBJ2-7, with 7 bases identical to TRBD1. The length of the CDR3 is 17 residues. Germline V CDR1 and CDR2: MDHEN, SYDVKM. Germline trimming cut 4 bases from V and 3 bases from J; bases unmatched to any gene: 15. CDR3 DNA sequence: TGTGCCAGCAGTTCCTCTTGGACAGGCGAGGGTCTCTACGAGCAGTACTTC. Translation: CASSSSWTGEGLYEQYF.